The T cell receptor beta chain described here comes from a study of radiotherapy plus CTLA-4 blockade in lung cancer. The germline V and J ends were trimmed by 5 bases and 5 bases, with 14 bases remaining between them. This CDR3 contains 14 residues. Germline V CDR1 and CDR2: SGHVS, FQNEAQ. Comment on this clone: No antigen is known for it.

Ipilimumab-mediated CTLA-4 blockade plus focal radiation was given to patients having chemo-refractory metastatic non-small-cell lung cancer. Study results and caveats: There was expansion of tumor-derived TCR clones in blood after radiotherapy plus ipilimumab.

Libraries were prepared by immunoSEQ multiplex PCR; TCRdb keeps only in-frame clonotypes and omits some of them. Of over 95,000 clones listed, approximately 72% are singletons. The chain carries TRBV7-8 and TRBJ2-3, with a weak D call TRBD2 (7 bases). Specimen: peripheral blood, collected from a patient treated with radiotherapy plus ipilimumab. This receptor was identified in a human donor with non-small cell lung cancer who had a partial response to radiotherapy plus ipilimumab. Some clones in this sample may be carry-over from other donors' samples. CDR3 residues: CASSTWGGRDTQYF. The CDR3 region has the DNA TGTGCCAGCAGCACCTGGGGGGGCCGAGATACGCAGTATTTT.